This is a list of T cell receptor beta chains from one sample in a study of T cell responses to AZD1222 COVID-19 vaccine. Libraries were prepared by immunoSEQ multiplex PCR; TCRdb keeps only in-frame clonotypes and omits some of them. Among roughly 160,000 clones listed, about nine tenths were seen once. The sequences come from peripheral blood, collected on day 0 of AZD1222 vaccination. These receptors all come from an adult in good health. Both conserved end residues are part of each CDR3. Fields, in order: clone size, D gene, CDR3 length, J gene, V gene, CDR3 protein, CDR3 DNA. D genes are given only for firm matches. Not all rows give a size; the values are once, few, many and, for expanded clones, a class.

- | TRBD1 | 16 | TRBJ1-6 | TRBV7-8 | CASSEGQPDRNSPLHF | TGTGCCAGCAGCGAGGGACAGCCGGACAGAAATTCACCCCTCCACTTT
- | - | 14 | TRBJ1-3 | TRBV5-4 | CASSLTGSGNTIYF | TGTGCCAGCAGCTTAACAGGCTCTGGAAACACCATATATTTT
- | - | 11 | TRBJ2-1 | TRBV10-1 | CASSEGGEQFF | TGCGCCAGCAGTGAGGGGGGTGAGCAGTTCTTC
- | TRBD1 | 13 | TRBJ2-7 | TRBV29-1 | CSVERDSPYEQYF | TGCAGCGTTGAAAGGGACAGCCCCTACGAGCAGTACTTC
- | - | 15 | TRBJ2-7 | TRBV28 | CASRYEQGIGDEQYF | TGTGCCAGCAGGTATGAGCAGGGGATCGGCGACGAGCAGTACTTC
- | TRBD1 | 13 | TRBJ1-4 | TRBV7-2 | CASSMTTGRKLFF | TGTGCCAGCAGCATGACGACAGGGCGAAAACTGTTTTTT
- | - | 17 | TRBJ1-2 | TRBV5-1 | CASSLLPVGGSNYGYTF | TGCGCCAGCAGCTTGCTTCCGGTCGGGGGCTCTAACTATGGCTACACCTTC
- | TRBD1 | 17 | TRBJ2-2 | TRBV7-3 | CASSLHPTGDGSGELFF | TGTGCCAGCAGCCTCCACCCAACAGGGGACGGGTCCGGGGAGCTGTTTTTT
- | TRBD2 | 13 | TRBJ2-3 | TRBV11-1 | CASSFAGENTQYF | TGTGCCAGCAGCTTCGCGGGAGAGAATACGCAGTATTTT
- | TRBD1 | 15 | TRBJ1-5 | TRBV5-5 | CASSRTGTDNQPQHF | TGTGCCAGCAGCAGAACCGGGACAGACAATCAGCCCCAGCATTTT
- | - | 15 | TRBJ1-2 | TRBV3-1/TRBV3-2 | CASSQGAEGMGGYTF | TGTGCCAGCAGCCAAGGAGCGGAGGGAATGGGCGGCTACACCTTC
- | TRBD1 | 15 | TRBJ2-3 | TRBV11-2 | CASRDQGVLTDTQYF | TGTGCCAGCAGGGATCAGGGGGTCCTCACAGATACGCAGTATTTT
- | - | 12 | TRBJ1-4 | TRBV12-3/TRBV12-4 | CAIAGENEKLFF | TGTGCCATCGCGGGCGAGAATGAAAAACTGTTTTTT
- | - | 13 | TRBJ1-2 | TRBV18 | CASSAGTSYGYTF | TGTGCCAGCTCTGCCGGAACTTCATATGGCTACACCTTC
- | TRBD1 | 15 | TRBJ2-7 | TRBV2 | CASRDRVRVSYEQYF | TGTGCCAGCAGGGACAGGGTCCGGGTCTCCTACGAGCAGTACTTC
- | - | 15 | TRBJ1-6 | TRBV4-2 | CASSQAGRTNSPLHF | TGTGCCAGCAGCCAAGCCGGACGGACCAATTCACCCCTCCACTTT
once | - | 17 | TRBJ1-1 | TRBV4-2 | CASSQDDGRKRDGEAFF | TGTGCCAGCAGCCAAGATGACGGGCGGAAGAGGGACGGTGAAGCTTTCTTT
few | - | 14 | TRBJ1-3 | TRBV5-6 | CASSSLMEGNTIYF | TGTGCCAGCAGCTCACTCATGGAAGGAAACACCATATATTTT
- | TRBD1 | 17 | TRBJ2-7 | TRBV19 | CASSSGQGTLLMNEQYF | TGTGCCAGTAGTTCCGGACAGGGGACCCTTCTTATGAACGAGCAGTACTTC
- | - | 14 | TRBJ2-1 | TRBV3-1/TRBV3-2 | CASSATTVYNEQFF | TGTGCCAGCAGTGCCACGACAGTCTACAATGAGCAGTTCTTC
- | TRBD1 | 16 | TRBJ1-1 | TRBV6-1 | CASSEPGQGTNTEAFF | TGTGCCAGCAGTGAACCGGGACAGGGTACGAACACTGAAGCTTTCTTT
- | TRBD1 | 12 | TRBJ1-2 | TRBV6-5 | CASSRTGGGYTF | TGTGCCAGCAGTCGAACAGGGGGCGGCTACACCTTC
- | - | 13 | TRBJ1-1 | TRBV12-3/TRBV12-4 | CASSPPRGREAFF | TGTGCCAGCAGTCCCCCCCGGGGGCGTGAAGCTTTCTTT